This TCR beta chain was observed in a study of blood T cell repertoires in COVID-19. Study summary: Spain, Italy and the United States supplied samples that represented acute and convalescent COVID-19.

Generated by immunoSEQ multiplex PCR, the TCRdb table keeps only in-frame clones and is missing some. The sample consists of 110,000 to 150,000 clones, about 83% of them appearing once. The germline V gene has CDR1 SGHAT and CDR2 FQNNGV. The germline V and J ends were trimmed by 0 bases and 0 bases, with 23 bases remaining between them. This CDR3 is 20 amino acids long. Sample: peripheral blood. This TCR was recovered from a woman aged 40 to 50 with acute or convalescent COVID-19. The chain joins TRBV11-2 to TRBJ1-1, with D perhaps matching TRBD1 (6 bases). The CDR3: CASSLENWGRVGAMNTEAFF. CDR3 DNA sequence: TGTGCCAGCAGCTTAGAAAACTGGGGGCGAGTGGGGGCCATGAACACTGAAGCTTTCTTT.